A selection of T cell receptor beta chains follows, all from one sample in a study of blood T cell repertoires in COVID-19. TCRdb's table, derived via immunoSEQ multiplex PCR, lists solely in-frame clones and lacks some. Here the sample spans around 120,000 clones, around 87% being singletons. The material sequenced was peripheral blood. The receptors come from a woman aged 55-70 years with COVID-19, enrolled during active disease. Each CDR3 is given with its conserved first and last residue. Each record gives: J gene, CDR3 length, V gene, D gene, clone size, CDR3 DNA, CDR3 protein. D genes are given only for firm matches. Clone size appears in some rows only: once, few, many, or a class for an expanded clone.

TRBJ1-3 15 TRBV2 . . TGTGCCAGCAGTGGAGGGTACCCTCCTGGAAACACCATATATTTT CASSGGYPPGNTIYF
TRBJ2-1 13 TRBV11-3 . . TGTGCCAGCAGCTTAGGGACAGTGAATGAGCAGTTCTTC CASSLGTVNEQFF
TRBJ1-1 12 TRBV7-9 . . TGTGCCAGCAGCTCGACAATCCCTGAAGCTTTCTTT CASSSTIPEAFF
TRBJ1-2 12 TRBV12-3/TRBV12-4 . once TGTGCCAGCAGTCGCCAGGACTATGGCTACACCTTC CASSRQDYGYTF
TRBJ1-1 16 TRBV3-1/TRBV3-2 TRBD1 . TGTGCCAGCAGCTCACACGGTGTAGGGGGCGGCACTGAAGCTTTCTTT CASSSHGVGGGTEAFF
TRBJ1-4 14 TRBV6-6 . . TGTGCCAGCAGAATGAGCGGACGAGGAGAAAAACTGTTTTTT CASRMSGRGEKLFF
TRBJ1-6 17 TRBV3-1/TRBV3-2 TRBD1 . TGTGCCAGCAGCCAAACAGGGGGACAGTCCTATAATTCACCCCTCCACTTT CASSQTGGQSYNSPLHF
TRBJ1-6 17 TRBV3-1/TRBV3-2 . few TGTGCCAGCAGCCAAGACCCCATGGACAGTTATAATTCACCCCTCCACTTT CASSQDPMDSYNSPLHF
TRBJ2-2 17 TRBV9 TRBD1 . TGTGCCAGCAGCGTATACGGACAGGGTGGTAACACCGGGGAGCTGTTTTTT CASSVYGQGGNTGELFF
TRBJ2-7 17 TRBV7-3 . once TGTGCCAGCAGCCCGACAGTTCACCGGGACAAGAAATACGAGCAGTACTTC CASSPTVHRDKKYEQYF
TRBJ1-1 14 TRBV18 . . TGTGCCAGCTCAGCAACCTCTCAGGGCACTGAAGCTTTCTTT CASSATSQGTEAFF
TRBJ2-7 14 TRBV6-2/TRBV6-3 . once TGTGCCAGCAGTTCCTCCCGGGGGACCTACGAGCAGTACTTC CASSSSRGTYEQYF
TRBJ1-5 16 TRBV12-5 TRBD1 few TGTGCTAGTGGTTTGGGGACAGGGTTGAGCAATCAGCCCCAGCATTTT CASGLGTGLSNQPQHF
TRBJ1-1 13 TRBV7-9 . . TGTGCCAGCAGCTTAGACGAGTGGTATGAAGCTTTCTTT CASSLDEWYEAFF
TRBJ2-7 20 TRBV6-2/TRBV6-3 TRBD1 . TGTGCCAGCAGTTGGGTGTCGGGGACAGGGGTTCGTGAGGGCTCCTACGAGCAGTACTTC CASSWVSGTGVREGSYEQYF